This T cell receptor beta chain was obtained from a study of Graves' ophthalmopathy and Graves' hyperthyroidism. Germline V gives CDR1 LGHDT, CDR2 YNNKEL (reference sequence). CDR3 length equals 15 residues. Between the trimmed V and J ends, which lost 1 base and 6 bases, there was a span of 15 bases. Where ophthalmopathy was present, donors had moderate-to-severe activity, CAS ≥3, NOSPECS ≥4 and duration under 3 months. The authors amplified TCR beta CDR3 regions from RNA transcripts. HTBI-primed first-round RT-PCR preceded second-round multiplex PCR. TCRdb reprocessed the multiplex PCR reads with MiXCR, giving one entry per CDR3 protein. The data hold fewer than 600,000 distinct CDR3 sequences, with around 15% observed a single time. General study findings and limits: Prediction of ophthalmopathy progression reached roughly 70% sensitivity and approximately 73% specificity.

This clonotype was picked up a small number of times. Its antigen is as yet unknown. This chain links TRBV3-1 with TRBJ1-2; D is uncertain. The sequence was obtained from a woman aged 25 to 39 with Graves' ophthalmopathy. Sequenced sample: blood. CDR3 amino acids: CASSQGSGNRNGYTF. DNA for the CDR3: TGTGCCAGCAGCCAAGGATCCGGAAATAGAAATGGCTACACCTTC. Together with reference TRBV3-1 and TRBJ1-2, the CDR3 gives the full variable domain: DTAVSQTPKYLVTQMGNDKSIKCEQNLGHDTMYWYKQDSKKFLKIMFSYNNKELIINETVPNRFSPKSPDKAHLNLHINSLELGDSAVYFCASSQGSGNRNGYTFGSGTRLTVV.